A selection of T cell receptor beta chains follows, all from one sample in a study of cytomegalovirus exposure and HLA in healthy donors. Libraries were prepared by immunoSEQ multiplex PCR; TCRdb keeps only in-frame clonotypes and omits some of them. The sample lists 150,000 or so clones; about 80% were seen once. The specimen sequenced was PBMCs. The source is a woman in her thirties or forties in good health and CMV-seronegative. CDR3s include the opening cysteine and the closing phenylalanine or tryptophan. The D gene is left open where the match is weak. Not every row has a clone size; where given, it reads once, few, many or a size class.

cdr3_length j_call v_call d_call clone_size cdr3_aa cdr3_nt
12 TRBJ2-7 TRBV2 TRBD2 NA CASGGGSYEQYF TGTGCCAGTGGCGGGGGCTCCTACGAGCAGTACTTC
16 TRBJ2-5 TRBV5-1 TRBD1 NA CASRFGLGTVQETQYF TGCGCCAGCAGATTTGGCTTAGGGACAGTCCAAGAGACCCAGTACTTC
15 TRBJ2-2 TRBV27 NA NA CASSQARTLTGELFF TGTGCCAGCAGTCAAGCCCGGACTCTGACCGGGGAGCTGTTTTTT
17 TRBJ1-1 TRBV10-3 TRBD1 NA CAISLLPPTGKNTEAFF TGTGCCATCAGTTTACTACCCCCGACAGGGAAGAACACTGAAGCTTTCTTT
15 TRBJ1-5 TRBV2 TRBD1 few CASNEGQGPNQPQHF TGTGCCAGCAACGAGGGACAGGGGCCTAATCAGCCCCAGCATTTT
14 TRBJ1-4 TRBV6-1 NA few CASSGGRVDEKLFF TGTGCCAGCAGTGGGGGCAGGGTAGATGAAAAACTGTTTTTT
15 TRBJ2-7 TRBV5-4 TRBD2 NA CASRVGLAGDYEQYF TGTGCCAGCAGGGTGGGACTAGCGGGAGACTACGAGCAGTACTTC
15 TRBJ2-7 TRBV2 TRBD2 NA CASSEWAGENYEQYF TGTGCCAGCAGTGAATGGGCGGGGGAGAACTACGAGCAGTACTTC
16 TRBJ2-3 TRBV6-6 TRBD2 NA CASSYSSSGSIDTQYF TGTGCCAGCAGTTACTCGTCTAGCGGGAGTATAGATACGCAGTATTTT
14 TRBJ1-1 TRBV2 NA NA CASSRITGNTEAFF TGTGCCAGCTCGAGAATCACGGGGAACACTGAAGCTTTCTTT
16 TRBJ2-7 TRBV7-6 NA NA CASSLDPGTLTYEQYF TGTGCCAGCAGCTTAGACCCCGGGACACTCACCTACGAGCAGTACTTC
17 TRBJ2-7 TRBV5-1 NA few CASSLDSRGAPSYEQYF TGCGCCAGCAGCTTGGATAGCAGGGGCGCCCCGTCCTACGAGCAGTACTTC
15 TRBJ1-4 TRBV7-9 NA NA CASSTRGGPAEKLFF TGTGCCAGCAGCACCCGCGGGGGACCGGCTGAAAAACTGTTTTTT
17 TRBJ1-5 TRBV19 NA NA CASSYLTAQGRNQPQHF TGTGCCAGTAGTTACCTCACCGCCCAGGGAAGGAATCAGCCCCAGCATTTT
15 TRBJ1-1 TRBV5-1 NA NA CASSGRQRGRTEAFF TGCGCCAGCTCCGGTAGACAGCGGGGGCGAACTGAAGCTTTCTTT
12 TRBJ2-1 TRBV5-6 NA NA CASSTKQGQQFF TGTGCCAGCAGCACGAAACAGGGTCAGCAGTTCTTC
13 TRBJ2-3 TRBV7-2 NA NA CASSLPGIDTQYF TGTGCCAGCAGCTTACCGGGGATCGATACGCAGTATTTT
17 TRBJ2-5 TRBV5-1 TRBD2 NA CASSLLAGGQGEETQYF TGCGCCAGCAGCTTGCTAGCGGGGGGCCAGGGTGAAGAGACCCAGTACTTC
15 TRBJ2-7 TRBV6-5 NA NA CASSGGAVLSYEQYF TGTGCCAGCAGTGGGGGGGCTGTGTTATCCTACGAGCAGTACTTC
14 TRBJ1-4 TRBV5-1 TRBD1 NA CASSLGQGDEKLFF TGCGCCAGCAGCTTGGGACAGGGGGATGAAAAACTGTTTTTT
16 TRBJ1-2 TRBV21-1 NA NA CASSTKRTGRGGSYTF TGTGCCAGCAGCACGAAGAGGACAGGGAGAGGCGGGAGCTACACCTTC
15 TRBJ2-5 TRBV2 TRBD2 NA CASSLTLAGQETQYF TGTGCCAGCAGTCTTACACTAGCGGGGCAAGAGACCCAGTACTTC
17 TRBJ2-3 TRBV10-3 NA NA CAISGSPLADRTDTQYF TGTGCCATCAGTGGCTCCCCATTAGCGGACCGCACAGATACGCAGTATTTT
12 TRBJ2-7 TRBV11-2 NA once CASSLGSHEQYF TGTGCCAGCAGCTTAGGGAGCCACGAGCAGTACTTC
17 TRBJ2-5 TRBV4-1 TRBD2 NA CASSRPQHGGEAETQYF TGCGCCAGCAGCCGCCCACAACATGGGGGGGAGGCGGAGACCCAGTACTTC
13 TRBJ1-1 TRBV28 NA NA CASSPGGNAEAFF TGTGCCAGCAGTCCTGGAGGGAACGCTGAAGCTTTCTTT
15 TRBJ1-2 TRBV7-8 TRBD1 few CASSPRDRVFYGYTF TGTGCCAGCAGCCCCCGGGACAGAGTATTCTATGGCTACACCTTC
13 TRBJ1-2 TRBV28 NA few CASTGGSAYGYTF TGTGCCAGCACCGGGGGGTCTGCATATGGCTACACCTTC
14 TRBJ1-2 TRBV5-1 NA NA CASSSGGGFSGYTF TGCGCCAGCAGCTCCGGCGGGGGGTTCAGCGGCTACACCTTC
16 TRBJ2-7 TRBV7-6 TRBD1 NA CASSLGQGQGAGEQYF TGTGCCAGCAGCTTAGGGCAGGGACAGGGGGCAGGAGAGCAGTACTTC
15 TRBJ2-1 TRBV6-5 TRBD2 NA CASSYSSGGAWEQFF TGTGCCAGCAGTTACTCTAGCGGGGGGGCCTGGGAGCAGTTCTTC
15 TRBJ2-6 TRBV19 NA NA CASKFVSSGANVLTF TGTGCCAGTAAGTTCGTGAGCTCTGGGGCCAACGTCCTGACTTTC
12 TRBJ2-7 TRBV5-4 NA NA CASSYDTYEQYF TGTGCCAGCAGTTACGACACGTACGAGCAGTACTTC
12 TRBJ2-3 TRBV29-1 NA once CSVMEVTNTQYF TGCAGCGTTATGGAGGTTACGAATACGCAGTATTTT
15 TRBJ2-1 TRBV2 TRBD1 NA CASSAGQGSYNEQFF TGTGCCAGCAGTGCGGGACAGGGTTCCTACAATGAGCAGTTCTTC
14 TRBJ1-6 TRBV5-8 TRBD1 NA CASSLTGAGSPLHF TGTGCCAGCAGCTTAACAGGGGCTGGGTCACCCCTCCACTTT
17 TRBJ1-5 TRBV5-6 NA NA CASSYTGRAGSNQPQHF TGTGCCAGCAGCTACACGGGGAGGGCGGGTAGCAATCAGCCCCAGCATTTT
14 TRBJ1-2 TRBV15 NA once CATSIRGDSYGYTF TGTGCCACCAGCATACGGGGGGACTCTTATGGCTACACCTTC
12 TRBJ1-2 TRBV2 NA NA CAGGERDYGYTF TGTGCCGGAGGGGAGAGGGACTATGGCTACACCTTC
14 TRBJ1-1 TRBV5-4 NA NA CASSLARGLAEAFF TGTGCCAGCAGCTTGGCCAGGGGTTTGGCTGAAGCTTTCTTT
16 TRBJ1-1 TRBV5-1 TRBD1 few CASSGGTGIRNTEAFF TGCGCCAGCAGCGGCGGGACAGGGATTAGGAACACTGAAGCTTTCTTT
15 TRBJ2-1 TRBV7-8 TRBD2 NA CASSFSSGSSSEQFF TGTGCCAGCAGCTTCTCTAGCGGGAGCTCCTCTGAGCAGTTCTTC